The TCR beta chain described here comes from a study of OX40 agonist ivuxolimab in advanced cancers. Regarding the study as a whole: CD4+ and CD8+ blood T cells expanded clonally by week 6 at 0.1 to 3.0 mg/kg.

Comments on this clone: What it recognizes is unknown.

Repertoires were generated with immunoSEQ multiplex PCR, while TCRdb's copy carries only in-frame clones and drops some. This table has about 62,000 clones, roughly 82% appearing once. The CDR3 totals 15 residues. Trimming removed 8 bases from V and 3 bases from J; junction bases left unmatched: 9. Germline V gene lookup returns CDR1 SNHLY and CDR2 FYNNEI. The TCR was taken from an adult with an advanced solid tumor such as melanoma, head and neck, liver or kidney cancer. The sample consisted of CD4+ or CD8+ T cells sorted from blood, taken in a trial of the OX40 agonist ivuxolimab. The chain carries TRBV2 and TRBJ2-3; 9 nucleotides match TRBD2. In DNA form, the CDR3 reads TGTGCCAGCGACCCTAGCGGGGACAAGACAGATACGCAGTATTTT. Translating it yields CASDPSGDKTDTQYF.